This entry describes one TCR beta chain. The target antigen is unknown. The sample comes from a study of T cells in Graves' hyperthyroidism and ophthalmopathy. Findings of the study overall: Also found in blood were most expanded thyroid clonotypes above 0.001.

Germline trimming cut 3 bases from V and 5 bases from J; bases unmatched to any gene: 4. CDR1 and CDR2 (germline): SGHAT, FQNNGV. The CDR3 runs to 14 residues. Diagnoses rested on clinical symptoms, serum thyroxine and TRAb, thyroid ultrasound and orbital computed tomography. Isolation of PBMCs was performed on around 9.4 ml fresh peripheral blood. TCR beta CDR3 region amplification was performed from RNA transcripts. First-round RT-PCR of the TCR CDR3 relied on the HTBI primer set. TCRdb used MiXCR to reprocess the multiplex PCR reads, holding one entry per CDR3 protein. Of about 300,000 distinct CDR3 sequences listed, roughly 20% are singletons.

Sequenced input: blood. This chain links TRBV11-2 with TRBJ2-7, with 10 nucleotides matching TRBD1. The sequence was obtained from a man in his fifties or sixties with Graves' ophthalmopathy. CDR3 DNA: TGTGCCAGCAGCTTTGGGACAGGGGTCGACGAGCAGTACTTC. As protein: CASSFGTGVDEQYF. The variable domain in full, with the rest retrieved from reference TRBV11-2 and TRBJ2-7, is EAGVAQSPRYKIIEKRQSVAFWCNPISGHATLYWYQQILGQGPKLLIQFQNNGVVDDSQLPKDRFSAERLKGVDSTLKIQPAKLEDSAVYLCASSFGTGVDEQYFGPGTRLTVT.